Sequencing of this T cell receptor beta chain was carried out in a study of OX40 agonist ivuxolimab in advanced cancers. On the study more broadly: Of mixed ages from about 23 to 85 and averaging about 60 years, the group was almost 85% male. Partial responses were observed in three patients, of whom one had hepatocellular carcinoma and two had cutaneous melanoma. Study outcomes and limitations: There was clonal expansion of CD4+ and CD8+ blood T cells by week 6 at 0.1 to 3.0 mg/kg.

CDR1 and CDR2 from the germline V gene are MNHEY and SMNVEV (reference sequence). The V and J ends lost 3 bases and 1 base, in that order; junction bases with no gene match: 1. The CDR3 consists of 15 residues. Repertoires were generated with immunoSEQ multiplex PCR, while TCRdb's copy carries only in-frame clones and drops some. Among about 79,000 clones, around 85% were seen once, and the ten largest hold 3% to 4.5%. Points on this clone: Its matching antigen is unknown.

This sequence was found in an adult with an advanced solid tumor such as melanoma, head and neck, liver or kidney cancer. This material consisted of CD4+ or CD8+ T cells sorted from blood, taken in a trial of the OX40 agonist ivuxolimab. The V gene is TRBV27, the J gene TRBJ2-2; 8 nucleotides agree with TRBD2. The CDR3 spells CASSFLAGNTGELFF. CDR3 DNA: TGTGCCAGCAGTTTTCTAGCGGGGAACACCGGGGAGCTGTTTTTT.